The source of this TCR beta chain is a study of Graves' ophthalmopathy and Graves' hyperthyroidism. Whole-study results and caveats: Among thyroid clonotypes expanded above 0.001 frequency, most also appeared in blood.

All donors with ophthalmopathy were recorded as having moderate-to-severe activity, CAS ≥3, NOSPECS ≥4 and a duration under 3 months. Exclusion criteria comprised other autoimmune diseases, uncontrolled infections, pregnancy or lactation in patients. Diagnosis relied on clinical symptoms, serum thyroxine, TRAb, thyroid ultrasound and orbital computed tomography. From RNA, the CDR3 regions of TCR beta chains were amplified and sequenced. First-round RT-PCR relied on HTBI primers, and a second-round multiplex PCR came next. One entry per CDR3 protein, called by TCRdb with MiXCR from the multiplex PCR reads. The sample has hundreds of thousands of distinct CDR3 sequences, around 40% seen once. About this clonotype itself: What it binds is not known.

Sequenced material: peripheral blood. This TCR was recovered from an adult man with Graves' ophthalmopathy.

The CDR3 coding sequence is TGTGCCACCAGTGATTCACTAGCGGGGGGGCGCACAGATACGCAGTATTTT. The encoded protein is CATSDSLAGGRTDTQYF. The chain joins TRBV24-1 to TRBJ2-3, with 13 bases identical to TRBD2. Germline CDR1 and CDR2: KGHDR and SFDVKD. This CDR3 has 17 amino acids. With 2 bases clipped from V and 1 base from J, the junction kept 2 bases outside the gene matches.